This entry lists 23 T cell receptor beta chains sequenced from one sample in a study of T cell responses to AZD1222 COVID-19 vaccine. Data came from immunoSEQ multiplex PCR; TCRdb stores just in-frame clones and leaves some out. The sample has about 110,000 clones; about 92% are singletons. The sample here was peripheral blood, taken on day 0 of MenACWY control vaccination. The source of these receptors is an adult in good health.

A single count supports this clone. The J gene is TRBJ1-3, the V gene TRBV27, with 9 bases fitting TRBD1. CDR1 is MNHEY, CDR2 SMNVEV, per germline (reference sequence). V dropped 2 bases and J dropped 0; count of bases not matched to a gene: 2. The CDR3 has 16 amino acids. The CDR3, as DNA: TGTGCCAGCAGTTTAACAGGGGGCTTCTCTGGAAACACCATATATTTT. Amino acid sequence: CASSLTGGFSGNTIYF.

The genes are TRBV11-2 and TRBJ1-2; possibly TRBD1 for D (6 bases). The V end was cut by 0 bases, the J end by 2 bases, with 13 bases between. CDR1 is SGHAT and CDR2 is FQNNGV in the germline V gene. The CDR3 has 16 residues. The CDR3 DNA follows: TGTGCCAGCAGCTTAGAAATATTACAGGGCAACTATGGCTACACCTTC. The encoded protein is CASSLEILQGNYGYTF. The full variable domain, completed using reference TRBV11-2 and TRBJ1-2, is EAGVAQSPRYKIIEKRQSVAFWCNPISGHATLYWYQQILGQGPKLLIQFQNNGVVDDSQLPKDRFSAERLKGVDSTLKIQPAKLEDSAVYLCASSLEILQGNYGYTFGSGTRLTVV.

The rearrangement joins TRBV4-1 to TRBJ2-7; D not resolved. Looked up from germline, CDR1 is MGHRA and CDR2 is YSYEKL. This CDR3 has 15 amino acids. The V gene lost 4 bases and the J gene lost 6 bases, with 19 bases spanning the gap. Here the CDR3 DNA reads TGCGCCAGCAGCCCCAATAGGCAGGCGAGGTCCGAGCAGTACTTC. It yields the protein CASSPNRQARSEQYF.

This clone was detected only once. The chain employs TRBV5-1 and TRBJ1-4; 7 bases map to TRBD1. V was clipped by 1 base and J by 8 bases; unmatched bases: 5. This CDR3 has 14 residues. CDR1 SGHRS and CDR2 YFSETQ come from the germline V gene. In nucleotides, the CDR3 is TGCGCCAGCAGCTTGTTGACAGGGAGGGAAAAACTGTTTTTT. Protein: CASSLLTGREKLFF.

This sequence joins TRBV6-5 and TRBJ2-7, with 7 bases matching TRBD1. Germline lookup yields CDR1 MNHEY and CDR2 SVGAGI. The CDR3 totals 14 residues. The trim removed 5 bases at V and 2 bases at J, leaving 6 bases unmatched. CDR3 residues: CASSPQGQPYEQYF. In DNA, the CDR3 is TGTGCCAGCAGTCCGCAGGGACAGCCCTACGAGCAGTACTTC.

This clone was seen a few times. The CDR3 DNA is TGCAGCGTTGCCGGTGGGGCCGATGAATTTAACTATGGCTACACCTTC. Amino acids: CSVAGGADEFNYGYTF. This sequence joins TRBV29-1 and TRBJ1-2, with D perhaps matching TRBD1 (5 bases). Germline V gives CDR1 SQVTM, CDR2 ANQGSEA. This CDR3 comprises 16 residues. V dropped 4 bases and J dropped 1 base, with 19 bases sitting between them.

The chain carries TRBV6-5 and TRBJ1-5; TRBD1 agrees at 8 bases. The CDR3 is 14 residues long. Germline CDR1 reads MNHEY; CDR2 reads SVGAGI. The V gene end was trimmed by 6 bases and the J gene end by 0 bases; junction bases not matched to a gene: 1. The CDR3, as DNA: TGTGCCAGCAGCGGACAGGGTAGCAATCAGCCCCAGCATTTT. It codes for CASSGQGSNQPQHF.

The chain combines TRBV19 with TRBJ2-4; TRBD1 might be the D (6 bases). Germline V CDR1 and CDR2: LNHDA, SQIVND (reference sequence). The CDR3 runs to 15 residues. V was cut by 3 bases and J by 6 bases, with 15 bases left in between. The CDR3 reads CASSIQGSARNIQYF. DNA of the CDR3: TGTGCCAGTAGTATTCAGGGGAGCGCCCGAAACATTCAGTACTTC.

The chain has TRBV3-1 (or the pseudogene TRBV3-2) and TRBJ2-2; TRBD2 is a possible D gene (5 bases). CDR1 and CDR2 (germline): LGHDT, YNNKEL (reference sequence). The V end was cut by 1 base, the J end by 6 bases, with 6 bases between. The CDR3 runs to 13 residues. In DNA form, the CDR3 reads TGTGCCAGCAGCCAAGGAGGGCCCGGGGAGCTGTTTTTT. Its protein product is CASSQGGPGELFF.

The chain employs TRBV4-1 and TRBJ2-7, with 8 bases that match TRBD2. The CDR3 loop spans 13 amino acids. Per germline, CDR1 MGHRA and CDR2 YSYEKL. The V segment lost 9 bases and the J segment 2 bases; nucleotides outside the gene matches: 6. CDR3 bases: TGCGCCAGTTCAGCGGGACTAGCCTACGAGCAGTACTTC. Its translation: CASSAGLAYEQYF.

This clone was found a few times. The chain employs TRBV4-3 and TRBJ1-5; no reliable D call. Trimming left V 2 bases short and J 7 bases short, with 15 bases between. The germline V gene encodes CDR1 LGHNA and CDR2 YSLEER. The CDR3 has 15 amino acids. The CDR3: CASSQMVEGGQPQHF. The DNA of the CDR3 is TGCGCCAGCAGCCAAATGGTGGAAGGAGGGCAGCCCCAGCATTTT.

The chain joins TRBV6-5 to TRBJ2-1; D not resolved. The CDR3 is 11 amino acids. Trimming pared 2 bases from V and 9 bases from J, leaving 5 bases between. Germline CDR1 and CDR2: MNHEY and SVGAGI. In nucleotides, the CDR3 is TGTGCCAGCAGTTACGAGGTTGAGCAGTTCTTC. Translated: CASSYEVEQFF.

The sample holds a few counts of this clone. The chain employs TRBV30 and TRBJ1-1; 8 bases map to TRBD1. The CDR3 has 15 residues. V lost 6 bases, J lost 4 bases, and 13 bases stayed unmatched. CDR1 is GTSNPN, CDR2 SVGIG, per germline (reference sequence). CDR3 coding DNA: TGTGCCTGCCATCTTCAGGGGGCGCGGGGCACTGAAGCTTTCTTT. This encodes CACHLQGARGTEAFF.

The rearrangement links TRBV5-1 to TRBJ2-3; 10 bases are a match to TRBD2. After removal of 1 base from V and 2 bases from J, the junction contained 4 bases not matched to a gene. The CDR3 is made up of 16 amino acids. Germline CDR1 SGHRS, CDR2 YFSETQ. CDR3 DNA: TGCGCCAGCAGCTTGACTAGCGGGGATTACACAGATACGCAGTATTTT. This sequence encodes CASSLTSGDYTDTQYF. Full variable domain (missing parts from reference TRBV5-1 and TRBJ2-3): KAGVTQTPRYLIKTRGQQVTLSCSPISGHRSVSWYQQTPGQGLQFLFEYFSETQRNKGNFPGRFSGRQFSNSRSEMNVSTLELGDSALYLCASSLTSGDYTDTQYFGPGTRLTVL.

This sequence joins TRBV12-5 and TRBJ1-4, with D perhaps TRBD1 (5 bases). Germline V gene lookup returns CDR1 LGHNT and CDR2 FRNRAP. Trimming removed 2 bases at V and 7 bases at J, with 14 bases between. The CDR3 sequence is 15 residues long. CDR3 region: CASGLPPLRGEKLFF. CDR3 sequence (DNA): TGTGCTAGTGGTTTGCCCCCACTGAGGGGTGAAAAACTGTTTTTT. Using reference TRBV12-5 and TRBJ1-4 for the parts outside the CDR3, the full variable domain is DARVTQTPRHKVTEMGQEVTMRCQPILGHNTVFWYRQTMMQGLELLAYFRNRAPLDDSGMPKDRFSAEMPDATLATLKIQPSEPRDSAVYFCASGLPPLRGEKLFFGSGTQLSVL.

This chain uses TRBV4-3 with TRBJ1-6, with 10 bases lining up with TRBD1. V shed 3 bases, J shed 5 bases, and the junction held 7 bases outside the gene matches. The CDR3 has 17 amino acids. Looked up from germline, CDR1 is LGHNA and CDR2 is YSLEER. The CDR3 DNA follows: TGCGCCAGCAGCCAGGATGGGACAGGGGTAAATAATTCACCCCTCCACTTT. It yields the protein CASSQDGTGVNNSPLHF.

The table lists this clone with a few counts. This chain links TRBV7-9 with TRBJ1-2, with TRBD1 matching 7 bases. CDR3 length: 13 residues. Germline V gene sequence: CDR1 SEHNR, CDR2 FQNEAQ (reference sequence). V was pared by 5 bases and J by 6 bases, with 6 bases of the junction left unmatched. CDR3 bases: TGTGCCAGCAGCCCGGGACAGAGACATGGCTACACCTTC. This codes for CASSPGQRHGYTF.

This sequence joins TRBV5-1 and TRBJ2-5; either TRBD1 or TRBD2 may supply D (5 bases each). Germline V gene sequence: CDR1 SGHRS, CDR2 YFSETQ. The CDR3 extends over 14 amino acids. V lost 0 bases to trimming and J lost 7 bases, with 13 bases between them. The CDR3 sequence is CASSLGLGERTQYF. CDR3 coding DNA: TGCGCCAGCAGCTTGGGGTTGGGGGAGAGGACCCAGTACTTC.

The sample holds a few counts of this clone. The V gene is TRBV19, the J gene TRBJ1-1; tentative D call: TRBD1 (6 bases). The CDR3 loop spans 13 amino acids. The germline CDR1 and CDR2 sequences are LNHDA and SQIVND (reference sequence). V lost 2 bases and J 7 bases, leaving 11 bases between the germline ends. The CDR3 loop reads CASSISRGNEAFF. CDR3 sequence (DNA): TGTGCCAGTAGTATAAGCAGGGGTAATGAAGCTTTCTTT.

The chain recombines TRBV7-2 with TRBJ2-1, with D perhaps TRBD2 (6 bases). Trimming shortened V by 1 base and J by 4 bases, and 8 bases separated the two germline ends. Germline V lookup: CDR1 SGHTA, CDR2 FQGNSA. This CDR3 comprises 14 residues. CDR3 protein: CASSLVAEYNEQFF. In DNA form, the CDR3 reads TGTGCCAGCAGCTTAGTAGCGGAATACAATGAGCAGTTCTTC.

This chain connects TRBV2 to TRBJ1-1; 10 nucleotides line up with TRBD1. The CDR3 totals 15 residues. Unmatched junction bases numbered 5, after V lost 6 bases and J lost 1 base. Germline-derived CDR1 and CDR2 are SNHLY and FYNNEI. The CDR3 region is CASRTGGLGNTEAFF. The DNA of the CDR3 is TGTGCCAGCAGGACAGGGGGCTTGGGGAACACTGAAGCTTTCTTT. Full variable domain (remainder filled in from reference TRBV2 and TRBJ1-1): EPEVTQTPSHQVTQMGQEVILRCVPISNHLYFYWYRQILGQKVEFLVSFYNNEISEKSEIFDDQFSVERPDGSNFTLKIRSTKLEDSAMYFCASRTGGLGNTEAFFGQGTRLTVV.

In this sample, this clone turned up a few times. V and J are TRBV19 and TRBJ2-3, with 10 bases that match TRBD2. This CDR3 has 16 residues. V was pared by 1 base and J by 6 bases, with 7 bases of the junction left unmatched. CDR1 and CDR2 (germline): LNHDA, SQIVND (reference sequence). The CDR3 DNA reads TGTGCCAGTAGTATAGTGAGCGGGGGGGCAAGGGATACGCAGTATTTT. Translating gives CASSIVSGGARDTQYF.

The rearrangement uses TRBV9 and TRBJ1-2; 10 bases are a match to TRBD1. Germline CDR1 and CDR2: SGDLS and YYNGEE. This CDR3 is 15 amino acids long. V shed 6 bases, J shed 5 bases, and the junction held 10 bases outside the gene matches. CDR3 in amino acids: CASTAGTGELYGYTF. The CDR3 DNA reads TGTGCCAGCACCGCCGGGACAGGGGAGTTGTATGGCTACACCTTC.